One and the same sample provided the 2 T cell receptor beta chains below, sequenced in a study of T cell responses to AZD1222 COVID-19 vaccine. Sequencing was performed with immunoSEQ multiplex PCR; in TCRdb, only in-frame clones are kept and a portion is missing. The repertoire includes about 120,000 clones, roughly 90% of them detected once, and approximately 8.4% sits in the top ten. Material: peripheral blood, obtained on day 0 of AZD1222 vaccination. These receptor sequences come from an adult in good health.

This chain connects TRBV5-5 to TRBJ1-2; a weak D match, TRBD1 (5 bases). The germline V and J ends were trimmed by 2 bases and 4 bases, with 15 bases remaining between them. The CDR3 runs to 15 residues. Looked up from germline, CDR1 is SGHKS and CDR2 is YYEKEE (reference sequence). This chain's CDR3 is CASSFPGYAGYGYTF. The CDR3, as DNA: TGTGCCAGCAGCTTCCCAGGGTACGCGGGCTATGGCTACACCTTC.

V gene TRBV15 combines with J gene TRBJ2-7; 7 nucleotides align to TRBD1. The V gene's germline CDR1 is LNHNV and CDR2 YYDKDF (reference sequence). V shed 1 base, J shed 4 bases, and the junction held 4 bases outside the gene matches. This CDR3 comprises 14 residues. DNA of the CDR3: TGTGCCACCAGCAGAGGAGACAGGGAATACGAGCAGTACTTC. Its protein is CATSRGDREYEQYF.